This entry describes one T cell receptor beta chain. The data were obtained in a study of control samples from healthy donors and cancer patients. The repertoire was sequenced with immunoSEQ multiplex PCR; TCRdb's copy has only in-frame clones and lacks some. The sample consists of 70,000 to 85,000 clones, 70% to 85% of them appearing once. This CDR3 has 15 residues. V lost 2 bases, J lost 7 bases, and 15 bases lay in between. From germline, CDR1 is MNHEY and CDR2 SMNVEV (reference sequence). The J gene is TRBJ2-1, the V gene TRBV27, with a tentative D call TRBD2 (5 bases). Source material: PBMCs. This clonotype was sampled from a man in his 60s with head and neck cancer. The chain's CDR3 is CASSLTPTLANEQFF. The DNA for the CDR3 is TGTGCCAGCAGTTTAACCCCGACGTTAGCGAATGAGCAGTTCTTC.